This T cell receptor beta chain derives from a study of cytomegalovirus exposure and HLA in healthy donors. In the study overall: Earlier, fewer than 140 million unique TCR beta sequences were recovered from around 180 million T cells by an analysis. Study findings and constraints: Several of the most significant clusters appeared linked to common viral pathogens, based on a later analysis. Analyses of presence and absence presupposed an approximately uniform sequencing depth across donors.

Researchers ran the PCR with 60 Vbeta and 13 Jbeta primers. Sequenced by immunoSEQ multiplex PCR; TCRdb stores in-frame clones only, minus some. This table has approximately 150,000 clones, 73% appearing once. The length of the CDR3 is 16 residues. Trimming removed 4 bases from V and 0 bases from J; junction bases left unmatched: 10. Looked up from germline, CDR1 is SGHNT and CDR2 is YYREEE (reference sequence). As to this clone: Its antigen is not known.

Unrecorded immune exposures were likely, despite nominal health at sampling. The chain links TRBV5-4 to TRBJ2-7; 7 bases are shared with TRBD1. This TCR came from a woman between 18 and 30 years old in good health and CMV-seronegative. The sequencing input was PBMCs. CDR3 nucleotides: TGTGCCAGCAGCAGCGCCCGGGACAGCCTCTCCTACGAGCAGTACTTC. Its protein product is CASSSARDSLSYEQYF.